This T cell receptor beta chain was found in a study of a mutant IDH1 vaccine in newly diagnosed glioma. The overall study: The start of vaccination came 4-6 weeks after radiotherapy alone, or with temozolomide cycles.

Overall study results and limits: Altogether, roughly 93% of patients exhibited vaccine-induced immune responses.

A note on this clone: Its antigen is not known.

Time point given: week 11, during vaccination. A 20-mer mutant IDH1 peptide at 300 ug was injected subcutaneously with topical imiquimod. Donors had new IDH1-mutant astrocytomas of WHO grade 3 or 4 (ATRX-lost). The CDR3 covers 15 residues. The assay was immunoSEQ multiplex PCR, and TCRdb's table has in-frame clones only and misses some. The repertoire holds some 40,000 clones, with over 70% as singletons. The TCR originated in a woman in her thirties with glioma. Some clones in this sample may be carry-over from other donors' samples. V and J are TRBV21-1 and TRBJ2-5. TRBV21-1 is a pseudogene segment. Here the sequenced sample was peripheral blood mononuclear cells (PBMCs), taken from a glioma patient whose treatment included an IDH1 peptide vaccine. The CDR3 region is CASSIVPHKQETQYF. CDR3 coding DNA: TGTGCCAGCAGCATAGTCCCTCACAAACAAGAGACCCAGTACTTC.